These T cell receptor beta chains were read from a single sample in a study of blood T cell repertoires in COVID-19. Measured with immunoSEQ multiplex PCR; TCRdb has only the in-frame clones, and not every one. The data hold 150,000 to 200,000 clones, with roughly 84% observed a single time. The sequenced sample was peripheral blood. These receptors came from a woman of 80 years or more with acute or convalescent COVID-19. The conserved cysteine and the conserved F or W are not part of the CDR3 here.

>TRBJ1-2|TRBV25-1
ASSEYGRVGYGYT
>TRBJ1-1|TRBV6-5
ASVVGGANTEAF
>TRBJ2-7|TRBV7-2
ASSSRDRSSYEQY
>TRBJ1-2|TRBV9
ASSVGGDFLGVYGYT
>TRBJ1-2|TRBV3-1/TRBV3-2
ASSPERGIFGYT
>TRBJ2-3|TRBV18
ASSSLSGGAVDTQY
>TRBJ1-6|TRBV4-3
ASSQEAHGQGGNSPLH
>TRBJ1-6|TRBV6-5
ASSSHGTGAGSPLH
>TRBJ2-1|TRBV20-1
SACAGTSGTAQF
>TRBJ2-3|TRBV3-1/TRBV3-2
ATCPSRD
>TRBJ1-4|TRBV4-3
ASSQDMGRRSTNEKLF
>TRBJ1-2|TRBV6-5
ASVSGSGYT
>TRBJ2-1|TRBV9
ASSVVNSGSNEQF
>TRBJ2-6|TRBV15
ATSRDSEGTGSGANVLT
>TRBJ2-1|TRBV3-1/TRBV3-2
ASSQGTSTLGEQF
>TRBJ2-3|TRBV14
ASSQAGGGLTDTQY
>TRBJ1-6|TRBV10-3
AISDRVPDSPLH
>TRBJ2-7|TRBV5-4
ASSSGRGEQY
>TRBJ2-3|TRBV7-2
ASKLAGSTDTQY
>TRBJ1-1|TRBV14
ASSPQGVWNTEAF
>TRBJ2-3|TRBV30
AWSVASTDTQY
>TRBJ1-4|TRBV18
ASSPQRAGNEKLF